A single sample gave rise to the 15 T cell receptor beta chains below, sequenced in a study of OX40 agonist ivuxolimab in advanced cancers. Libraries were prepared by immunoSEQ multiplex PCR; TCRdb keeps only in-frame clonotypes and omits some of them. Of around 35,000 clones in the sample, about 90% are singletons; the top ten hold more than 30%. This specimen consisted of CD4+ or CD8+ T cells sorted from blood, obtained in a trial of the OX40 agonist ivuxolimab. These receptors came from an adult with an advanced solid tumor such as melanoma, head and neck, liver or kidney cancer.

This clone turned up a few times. Written as DNA, the CDR3 is TGTGCCAGCAGCGTAGTTGGGTCCTACAATGAGCAGTTCTTC. This gives the protein CASSVVGSYNEQFF. The genes are TRBV9 and TRBJ2-1; D ambiguous. V shed 0 bases and J shed 1 base, with 5 bases lying between them. Germline V gene data show CDR1 as SGDLS and CDR2 as YYNGEE. CDR3 length equals 14 residues.

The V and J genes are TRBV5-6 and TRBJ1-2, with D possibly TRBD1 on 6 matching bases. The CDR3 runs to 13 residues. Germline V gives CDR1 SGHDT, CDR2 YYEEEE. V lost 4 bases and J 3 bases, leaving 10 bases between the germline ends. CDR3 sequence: CASSLDSYYGYTF. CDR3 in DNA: TGTGCCAGCAGCCTGGACAGCTACTATGGCTACACCTTC.

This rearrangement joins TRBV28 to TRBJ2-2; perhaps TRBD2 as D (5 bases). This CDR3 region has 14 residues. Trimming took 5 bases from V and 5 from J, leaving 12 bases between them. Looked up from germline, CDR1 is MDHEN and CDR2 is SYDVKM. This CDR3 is CASSQAGGTGELFF. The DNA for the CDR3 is TGTGCCAGCAGTCAGGCGGGTGGGACCGGGGAGCTGTTTTTT.

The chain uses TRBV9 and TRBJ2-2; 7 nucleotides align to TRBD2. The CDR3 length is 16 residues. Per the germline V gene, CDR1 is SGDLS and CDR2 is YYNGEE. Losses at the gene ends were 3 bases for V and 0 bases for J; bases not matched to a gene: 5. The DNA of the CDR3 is TGTGCCAGCAGCGCCCCGGGACTAACGAACACCGGGGAGCTGTTTTTT. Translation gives CASSAPGLTNTGELFF. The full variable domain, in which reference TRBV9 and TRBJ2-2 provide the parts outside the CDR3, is DSGVTQTPKHLITATGQRVTLRCSPRSGDLSVYWYQQSLDQGLQFLIQYYNGEERAKGNILERFSAQQFPDLHSELNLSSLELGDSALYFCASSAPGLTNTGELFFGEGSRLTVL.

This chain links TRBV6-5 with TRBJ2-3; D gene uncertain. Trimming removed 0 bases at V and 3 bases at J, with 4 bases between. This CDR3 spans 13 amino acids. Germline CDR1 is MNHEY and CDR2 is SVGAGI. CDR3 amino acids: CASSYSLTDTQYF. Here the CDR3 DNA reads TGTGCCAGCAGTTACTCCTTAACAGATACGCAGTATTTT.

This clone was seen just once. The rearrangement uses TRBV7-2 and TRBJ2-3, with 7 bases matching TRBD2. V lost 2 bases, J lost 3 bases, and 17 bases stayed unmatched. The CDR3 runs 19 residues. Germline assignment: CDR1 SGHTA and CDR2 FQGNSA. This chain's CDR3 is CASSLPRVLVGGPTDTQYF. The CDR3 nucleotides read TGTGCCAGCAGCTTACCTCGTGTACTAGTGGGAGGGCCAACAGATACGCAGTATTTT.

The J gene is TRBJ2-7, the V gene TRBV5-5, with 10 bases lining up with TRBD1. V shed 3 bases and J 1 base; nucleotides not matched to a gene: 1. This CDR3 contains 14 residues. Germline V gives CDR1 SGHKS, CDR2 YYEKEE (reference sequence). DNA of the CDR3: TGTGCCAGCAGCTCGGGACAGGGGTCCTACGAGCAGTACTTC. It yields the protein CASSSGQGSYEQYF.

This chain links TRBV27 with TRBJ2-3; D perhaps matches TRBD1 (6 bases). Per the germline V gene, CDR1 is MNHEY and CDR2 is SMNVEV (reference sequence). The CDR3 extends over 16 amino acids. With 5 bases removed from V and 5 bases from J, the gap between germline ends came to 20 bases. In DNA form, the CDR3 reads TGTGCCAGCAGTCCACTAGGGGGTGGACATTTAGATACGCAGTATTTT. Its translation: CASSPLGGGHLDTQYF.

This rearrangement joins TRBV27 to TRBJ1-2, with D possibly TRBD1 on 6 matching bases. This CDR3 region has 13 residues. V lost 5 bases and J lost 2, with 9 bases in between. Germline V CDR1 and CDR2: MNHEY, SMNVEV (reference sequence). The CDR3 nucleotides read TGTGCCAGCAGTCCCGGACAGAACTATGGCTACACCTTC. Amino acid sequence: CASSPGQNYGYTF.

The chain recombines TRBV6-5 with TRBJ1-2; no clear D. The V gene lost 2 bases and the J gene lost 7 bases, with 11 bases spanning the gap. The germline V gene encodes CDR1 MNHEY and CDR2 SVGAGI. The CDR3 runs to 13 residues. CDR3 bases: TGTGCCAGCAGTTACAGGCAGTTCGGTGGCTACACCTTC. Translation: CASSYRQFGGYTF.

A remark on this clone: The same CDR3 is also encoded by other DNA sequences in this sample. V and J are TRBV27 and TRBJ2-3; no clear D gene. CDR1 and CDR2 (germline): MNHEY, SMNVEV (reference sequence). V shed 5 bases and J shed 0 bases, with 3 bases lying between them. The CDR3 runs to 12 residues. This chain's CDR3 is CASSPSTDTQYF. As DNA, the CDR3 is TGTGCCAGCAGTCCTAGCACAGATACGCAGTATTTT.

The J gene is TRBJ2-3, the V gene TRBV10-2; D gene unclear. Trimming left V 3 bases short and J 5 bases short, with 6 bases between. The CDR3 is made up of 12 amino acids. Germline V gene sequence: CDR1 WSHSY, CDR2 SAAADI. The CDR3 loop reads CASSDRRDTQYF. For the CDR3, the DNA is TGCGCCAGCAGTGATCGGCGAGATACGCAGTATTTT.

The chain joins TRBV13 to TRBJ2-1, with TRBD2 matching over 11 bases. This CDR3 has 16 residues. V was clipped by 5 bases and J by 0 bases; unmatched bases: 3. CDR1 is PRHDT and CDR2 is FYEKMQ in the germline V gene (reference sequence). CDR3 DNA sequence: TGTGCCAGCAGCGGGACTAGCGGCCACTCCTACAATGAGCAGTTCTTC. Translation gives CASSGTSGHSYNEQFF.

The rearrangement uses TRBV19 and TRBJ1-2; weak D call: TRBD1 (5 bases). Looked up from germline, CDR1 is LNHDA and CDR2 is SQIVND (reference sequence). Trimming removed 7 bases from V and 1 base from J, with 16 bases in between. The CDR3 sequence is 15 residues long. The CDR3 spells CASKPSGLSNYGYTF. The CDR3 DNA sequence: TGTGCCAGTAAGCCCTCGGGACTCAGTAACTATGGCTACACCTTC. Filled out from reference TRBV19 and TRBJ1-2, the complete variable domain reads DGGITQSPKYLFRKEGQNVTLSCEQNLNHDAMYWYRQDPGQGLRLIYYSQIVNDFQKGDIAEGYSVSREKKESFPLTVTSAQKNPTAFYLCASKPSGLSNYGYTFGSGTRLTVV.

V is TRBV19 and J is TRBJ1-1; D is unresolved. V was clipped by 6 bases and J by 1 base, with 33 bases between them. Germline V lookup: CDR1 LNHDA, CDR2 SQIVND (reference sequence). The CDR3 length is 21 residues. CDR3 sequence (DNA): TGTGCCAGTAGCCATATAAGGGCGTCCGTTAAGGTTGTGCCCTCGAACACTGAAGCTTTCTTT. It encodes CASSHIRASVKVVPSNTEAFF.